The 16 T cell receptor beta chains in this list originate from one sample, sequenced in a study of graft-versus-host responses after intestinal transplantation. Profiling relied on immunoSEQ multiplex PCR, and the TCRdb table lists in-frame clones only, not all of them. The table has 95,000 to 110,000 clones, over 75% seen once. Which antigens these TCRs recognize remains unknown. The sequenced sample was unstimulated CD4+ T cells sorted from spleen or lymph node cells, obtained before intestinal transplant. These receptors were collected from a human donor who received an intestinal transplant.

This clone was observed once. The chain combines TRBV7-2 with TRBJ2-7; D possibly corresponds to TRBD1 (5 bases). Trimming removed 4 bases from V and 4 bases from J, with 11 bases in between. Germline CDR1 reads SGHTA; CDR2 reads FQGNSA. The CDR3 consists of 13 residues. The CDR3 DNA reads as TGTGCCAGCAGCTCCGGACATTCTTACGAGCAGTACTTC. This translates into CASSSGHSYEQYF.

The chain combines TRBV9 with TRBJ2-1; 11 bases fit TRBD2. J gave up 10 bases and V 5 bases, and 14 bases lay outside the gene matches. The CDR3 is made up of 16 amino acids. Germline assignment: CDR1 SGDLS and CDR2 YYNGEE. CDR3 sequence reads: CASSERASGGIGEQFF. Here the CDR3 DNA reads TGTGCCAGCAGTGAGAGGGCTAGCGGGGGGATTGGAGAGCAGTTCTTC.

The chain carries TRBV11-2 and TRBJ2-1, with 8 bases matching TRBD1. The V and J ends lost 4 bases and 3 bases, in that order; junction bases with no gene match: 11. The length of the CDR3 is 17 residues. Germline assignment: CDR1 SGHAT and CDR2 FQNNGV. DNA of the CDR3: TGTGCCAGCAGCTCCTTCCATCTAGGACAGGGCTACAATGAGCAGTTCTTC. Translating it yields CASSSFHLGQGYNEQFF.

The V and J genes are TRBV10-1 and TRBJ1-1; D is possibly TRBD1 (6 bases). Deletions cut 0 bases from V and 10 bases from J, with 12 bases between. CDR3 length: 13 amino acids. Germline V gives CDR1 WNHNN, CDR2 SYGVQD (reference sequence). CDR3 nucleotide sequence: TGCGCCAGCAGTGAGTCGAGGGGGTCGAGAGCTTTCTTT. Translated: CASSESRGSRAFF.

This clone occurred once. V gene TRBV6-1 combines with J gene TRBJ2-7, with D possibly being TRBD1 or TRBD2 (5 bases each). The CDR3 has 15 residues. Germline V CDR1 and CDR2: MNHNS, SASEGT. V lost 4 bases to trimming and J lost 2 bases, with 15 bases between them. The CDR3 sequence is CASSVIPQGAYEQYF. The CDR3 DNA sequence: TGTGCCAGCAGTGTCATCCCTCAGGGAGCCTACGAGCAGTACTTC.

The chain recombines TRBV7-9 with TRBJ2-3; 11 positions match TRBD2. The V gene's germline CDR1 is SEHNR and CDR2 FQNEAQ (reference sequence). The CDR3 spans 16 residues. J gave up 4 bases and V 5 bases, and 8 bases lay outside the gene matches. In DNA, the CDR3 is TGTGCCAGCAGCGTTACTACGGGACTAGCGGCAGATACGCAGTATTTT. Translating it yields CASSVTTGLAADTQYF.

This clone is a singleton in its sample. This chain joins TRBV30 and TRBJ2-7, with TRBD2 matching 9 bases. V lost 8 bases, J lost 3 bases, and 8 bases stayed unmatched. CDR1 GTSNPN and CDR2 SVGIG come from the germline V gene (reference sequence). The CDR3 totals 13 residues. The CDR3 region has the DNA TGTGCCGCGGGGGGGCGGGCGGTCTACGAGCAGTACTTC. Residues: CAAGGRAVYEQYF.

The rearrangement joins TRBV18 to TRBJ2-2; unclear D gene. Germline CDR1 and CDR2: KGHSH and LQKENI. V was trimmed by 1 base and J by 0 bases, leaving 6 bases between them. The CDR3 sequence is 15 residues long. This CDR3 is CASSPLQPNTGELFF. CDR3 bases: TGTGCCAGCTCACCACTACAGCCGAACACCGGGGAGCTGTTTTTT.

This clone was found a few times. This chain uses TRBV4-1 with TRBJ2-2; 10 bases are shared with TRBD2. This CDR3 contains 16 residues. Trimming at V came to 2 bases and at J to 5 bases, leaving 5 bases not matched to a gene. Germline CDR1 reads MGHRA; CDR2 reads YSYEKL. In nucleotides, the CDR3 is TGCGCCAGCAGCCAAAATAGCGGGGGGAGGACCGGGGAGCTGTTTTTT. Its translation: CASSQNSGGRTGELFF.

J is TRBJ2-7 and V is TRBV7-9, with a possible D match to TRBD1 (5 bases). V lost 4 bases and J 4 bases, leaving 17 bases between the germline ends. The length of the CDR3 is 15 residues. Germline V gene lookup returns CDR1 SEHNR and CDR2 FQNEAQ (reference sequence). The CDR3 loop is CASSSPTEWVYEQYF. In nucleotides, the CDR3 is TGTGCCAGCAGCTCCCCGACAGAGTGGGTTTACGAGCAGTACTTC.

Concerning this clone itself: Within the sample, other DNA sequences also encode this same CDR3. CDR3 protein: CASSLIGGVYYEQYF. CDR3 in DNA: TGTGCCAGCAGCTTAATAGGGGGTGTCTACTACGAGCAGTACTTC. The chain combines TRBV7-2 with TRBJ2-7; possibly TRBD1 for D (6 bases). CDR3 length: 15 residues. Germline assignment: CDR1 SGHTA and CDR2 FQGNSA. Trimming shortened V by 2 bases and J by 3 bases, and 14 bases separated the two germline ends.

The rearrangement links TRBV6-6 to TRBJ2-3; the D is unclear. V was clipped by 0 bases and J by 2 bases, with 9 bases between them. CDR3 length: 15 amino acids. From germline, CDR1 is MNHNY and CDR2 SVGAGI (reference sequence). Here the CDR3 DNA reads TGTGCCAGCAGTTACTCGACGGGTCACACAGATACGCAGTATTTT. Translating gives CASSYSTGHTDTQYF.

In this sample, this clone turned up once. The chain is built from TRBV11-3 and TRBJ1-1; D unresolved. This CDR3 is 13 amino acids long. Per the germline V gene, CDR1 is SGHNT and CDR2 is YENEEA. With 3 bases removed from V and 3 bases from J, the gap between germline ends came to 8 bases. The CDR3 is CASSLQRDTEAFF. The CDR3 region has the DNA TGTGCCAGCAGCTTGCAACGGGACACTGAAGCTTTCTTT.

J is TRBJ1-4 and V is TRBV7-9; weak D call: TRBD1 (5 bases). This CDR3 region has 14 residues. V lost 3 bases, J lost 7 bases, and 12 bases lay in between. Per the germline V gene, CDR1 is SEHNR and CDR2 is FQNEAQ (reference sequence). The CDR3 DNA reads TGTGCCAGCAGCTTTGCGGGACTAGGTGAAAAACTGTTTTTT. Translating gives CASSFAGLGEKLFF.

Concerning this clone: The junction shows a germline mismatch at one end, possibly a read error. The rearrangement links TRBV2 to TRBJ2-7; 8 bases agree with TRBD1. CDR3 length: 14 residues. Germline loops: CDR1 SNHLY, CDR2 FYNNEI. This CDR3 reads CATVVRTGPYERYF. Here the CDR3 DNA reads TGTGCCACCGTGGTTAGGACAGGGCCCTATGAGCGGTACTTC.

This chain joins TRBV27 and TRBJ2-7; 10 bases fit TRBD2. The CDR3 extends over 14 amino acids. Germline lookup yields CDR1 MNHEY and CDR2 SMNVEV (reference sequence). The ends lost 5 bases at V and 3 bases at J; junction bases unmatched: 4. This CDR3 is CASSPRTSGYEQYF. The DNA of the CDR3 is TGTGCCAGCAGTCCCCGGACTAGCGGCTACGAGCAGTACTTC.